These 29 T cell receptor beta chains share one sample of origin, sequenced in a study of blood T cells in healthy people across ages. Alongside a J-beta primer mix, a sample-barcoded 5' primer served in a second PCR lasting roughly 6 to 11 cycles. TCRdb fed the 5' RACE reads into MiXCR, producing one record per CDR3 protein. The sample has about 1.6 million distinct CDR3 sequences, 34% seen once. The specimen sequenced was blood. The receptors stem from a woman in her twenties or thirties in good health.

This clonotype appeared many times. This CDR3 reads CASSLGDRILQETQYF. Written as DNA, the CDR3 is TGTGCCAGCAGCTTAGGGGACAGAATACTTCAAGAGACCCAGTACTTC. This chain connects TRBV13 to TRBJ2-5; D might be TRBD1 (6 bases). The CDR3 is 16 amino acids. V was clipped by 0 bases and J by 2 bases, with 13 bases between them. Germline CDR1 and CDR2: PRHDT and FYEKMQ (reference sequence).

CDR3 region: CASSLGQTWDYTF. The CDR3 DNA is TGCGCCAGCAGCTTGGGGCAGACGTGGGACTACACCTTC. V gene TRBV5-1 combines with J gene TRBJ1-2, with D unresolved. Trimming pared 0 bases from V and 10 bases from J, leaving 13 bases between. From germline, CDR1 is SGHRS and CDR2 YFSETQ. This CDR3 spans 13 amino acids.

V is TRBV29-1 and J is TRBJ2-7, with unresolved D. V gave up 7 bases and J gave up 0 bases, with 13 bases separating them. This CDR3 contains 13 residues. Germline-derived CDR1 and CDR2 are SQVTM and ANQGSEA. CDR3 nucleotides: TGCAGCGGCGGAAGCGAGAACTCCTACGAGCAGTACTTC. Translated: CSGGSENSYEQYF.

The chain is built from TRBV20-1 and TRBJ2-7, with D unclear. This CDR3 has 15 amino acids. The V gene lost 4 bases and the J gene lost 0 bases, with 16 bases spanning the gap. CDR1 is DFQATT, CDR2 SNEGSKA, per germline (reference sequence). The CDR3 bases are TGCAGTGCTATTGACTCGAGTTTAAGCTCCTACGAGCAGTACTTC. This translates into CSAIDSSLSSYEQYF.

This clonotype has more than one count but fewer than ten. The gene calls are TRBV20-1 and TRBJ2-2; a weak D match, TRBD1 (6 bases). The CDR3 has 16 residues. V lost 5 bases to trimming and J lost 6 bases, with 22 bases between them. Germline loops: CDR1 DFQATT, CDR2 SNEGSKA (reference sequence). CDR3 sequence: CSARNNRDTSPGELFF. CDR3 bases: TGCAGTGCTCGTAACAACCGGGACACCAGCCCCGGGGAGCTGTTTTTT.

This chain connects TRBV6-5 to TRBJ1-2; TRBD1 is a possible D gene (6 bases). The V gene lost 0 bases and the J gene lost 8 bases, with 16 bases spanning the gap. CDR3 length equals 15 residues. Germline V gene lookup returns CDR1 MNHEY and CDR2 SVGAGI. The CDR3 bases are TGTGCCAGCAGTTACTCCCCGGCAGGGGTGGGAGGCTACACCTTC. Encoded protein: CASSYSPAGVGGYTF.

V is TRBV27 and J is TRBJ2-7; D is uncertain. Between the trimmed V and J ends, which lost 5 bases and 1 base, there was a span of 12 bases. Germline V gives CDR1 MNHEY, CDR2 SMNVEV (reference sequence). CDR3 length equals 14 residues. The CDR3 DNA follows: TGTGCCAGCAGTAGGCCGCTAACTTCCTACGAGCAGTACTTC. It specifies CASSRPLTSYEQYF.

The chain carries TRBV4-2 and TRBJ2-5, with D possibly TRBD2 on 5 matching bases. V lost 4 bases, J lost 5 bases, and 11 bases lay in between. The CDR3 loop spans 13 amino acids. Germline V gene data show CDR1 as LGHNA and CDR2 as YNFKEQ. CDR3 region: CASSPRDGETQYF. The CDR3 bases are TGTGCCAGCAGCCCTCGGGATGGGGAGACCCAGTACTTC.

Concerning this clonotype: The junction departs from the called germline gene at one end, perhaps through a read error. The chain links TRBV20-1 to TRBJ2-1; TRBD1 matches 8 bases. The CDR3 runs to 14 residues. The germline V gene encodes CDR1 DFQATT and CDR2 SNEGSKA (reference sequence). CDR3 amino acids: CGASRTGLGDEQFF. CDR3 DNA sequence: TGCGGTGCTAGCCGGACAGGGTTGGGGGATGAGCAGTTTTTC.

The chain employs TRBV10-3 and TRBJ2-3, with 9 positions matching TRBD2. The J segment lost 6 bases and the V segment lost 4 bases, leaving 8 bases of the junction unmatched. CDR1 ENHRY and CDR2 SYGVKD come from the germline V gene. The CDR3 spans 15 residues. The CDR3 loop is CAISVTSGSPDTQYF. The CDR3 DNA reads TGTGCCATCAGTGTAACTAGCGGGTCCCCGGATACGCAGTATTTT.

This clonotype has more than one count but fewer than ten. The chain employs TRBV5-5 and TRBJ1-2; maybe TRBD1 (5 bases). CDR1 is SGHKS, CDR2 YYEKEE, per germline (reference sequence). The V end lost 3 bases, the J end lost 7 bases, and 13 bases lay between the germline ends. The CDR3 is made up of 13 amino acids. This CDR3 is CASSSDTLSGYTF. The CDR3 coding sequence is TGTGCCAGCAGCTCGGACACTCTGAGTGGCTACACCTTC.

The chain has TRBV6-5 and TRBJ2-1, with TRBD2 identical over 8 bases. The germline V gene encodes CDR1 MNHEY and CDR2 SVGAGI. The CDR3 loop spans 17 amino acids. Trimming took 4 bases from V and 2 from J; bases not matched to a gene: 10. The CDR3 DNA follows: TGTGCCAGCAGTTCTTTGGTAGCGGGGCTCCCCTACAATGAGCAGTTCTTC. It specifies CASSSLVAGLPYNEQFF.

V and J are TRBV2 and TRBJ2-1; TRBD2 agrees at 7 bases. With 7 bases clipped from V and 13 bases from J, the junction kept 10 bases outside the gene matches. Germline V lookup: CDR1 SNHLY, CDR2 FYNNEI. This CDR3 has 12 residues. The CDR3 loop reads CASTGWGGPQFF. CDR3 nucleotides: TGTGCCAGCACCGGGTGGGGAGGGCCACAGTTCTTC.

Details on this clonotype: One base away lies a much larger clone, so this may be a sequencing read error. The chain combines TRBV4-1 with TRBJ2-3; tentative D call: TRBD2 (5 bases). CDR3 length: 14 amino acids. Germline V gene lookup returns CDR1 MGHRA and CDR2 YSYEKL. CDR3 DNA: TGCGTCAGCAGCCAGGAGGACTTCACAGATACGCAGTATTTT. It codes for CVSSQEDFTDTQYF.

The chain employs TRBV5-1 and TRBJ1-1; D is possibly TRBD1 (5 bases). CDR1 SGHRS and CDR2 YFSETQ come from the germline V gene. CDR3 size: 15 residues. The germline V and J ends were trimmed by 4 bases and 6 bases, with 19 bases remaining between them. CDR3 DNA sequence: TGCGCCAGCAGCCCCGGACACTCATCACCACCTGAAGCTTTCTTT. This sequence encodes CASSPGHSSPPEAFF. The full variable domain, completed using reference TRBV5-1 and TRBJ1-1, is KAGVTQTPRYLIKTRGQQVTLSCSPISGHRSVSWYQQTPGQGLQFLFEYFSETQRNKGNFPGRFSGRQFSNSRSEMNVSTLELGDSALYLCASSPGHSSPPEAFFGQGTRLTVV.

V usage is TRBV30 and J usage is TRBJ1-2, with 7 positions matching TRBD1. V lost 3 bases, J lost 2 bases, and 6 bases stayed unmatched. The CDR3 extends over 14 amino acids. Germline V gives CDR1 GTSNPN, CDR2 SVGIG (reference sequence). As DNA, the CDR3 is TGTGCCTGGAGCTTATACAGGGGAAACTATGGCTACACCTTC. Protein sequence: CAWSLYRGNYGYTF.

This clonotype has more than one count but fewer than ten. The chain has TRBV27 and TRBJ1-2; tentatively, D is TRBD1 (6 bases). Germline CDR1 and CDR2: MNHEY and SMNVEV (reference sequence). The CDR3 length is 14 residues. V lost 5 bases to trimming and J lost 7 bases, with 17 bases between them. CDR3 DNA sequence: TGTGCCAGCAGTCCGAAAAGAGGGGGGATTGGCTACACCTTC. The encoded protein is CASSPKRGGIGYTF.

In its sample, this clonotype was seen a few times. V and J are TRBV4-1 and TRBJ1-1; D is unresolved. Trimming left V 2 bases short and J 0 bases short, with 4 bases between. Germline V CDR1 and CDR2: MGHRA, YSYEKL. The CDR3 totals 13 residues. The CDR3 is CASSQYMNTEAFF. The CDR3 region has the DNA TGCGCCAGCAGCCAATACATGAACACTGAAGCTTTCTTT.

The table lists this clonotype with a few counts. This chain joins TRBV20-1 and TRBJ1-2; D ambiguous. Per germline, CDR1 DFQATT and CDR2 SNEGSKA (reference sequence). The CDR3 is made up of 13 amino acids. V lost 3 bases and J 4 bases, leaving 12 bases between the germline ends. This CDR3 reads CSASKRGAYGYTF. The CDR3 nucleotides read TGCAGTGCTAGTAAACGAGGAGCCTATGGCTACACCTTC.

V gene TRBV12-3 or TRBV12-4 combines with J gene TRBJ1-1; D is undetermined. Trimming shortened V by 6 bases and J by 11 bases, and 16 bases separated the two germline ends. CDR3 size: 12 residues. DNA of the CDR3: TGTGCCAGCAGCGTAGCGGCTTTTGGGGCTTTCTTT. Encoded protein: CASSVAAFGAFF.

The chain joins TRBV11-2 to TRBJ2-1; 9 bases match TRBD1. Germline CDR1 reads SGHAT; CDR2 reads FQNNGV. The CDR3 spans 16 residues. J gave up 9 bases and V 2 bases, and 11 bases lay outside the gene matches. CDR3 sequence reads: CASSLTGQGSGGEQFF. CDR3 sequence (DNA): TGTGCCAGCAGCTTAACGGGACAGGGATCTGGGGGTGAGCAGTTCTTC.

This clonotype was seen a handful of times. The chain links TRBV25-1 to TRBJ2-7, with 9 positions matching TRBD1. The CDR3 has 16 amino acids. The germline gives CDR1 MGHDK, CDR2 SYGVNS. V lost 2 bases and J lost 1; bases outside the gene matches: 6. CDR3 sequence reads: CASSEGGTGNSYEQYF. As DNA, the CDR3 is TGTGCCAGCAGTGAAGGTGGGACAGGGAATTCCTACGAGCAGTACTTC.

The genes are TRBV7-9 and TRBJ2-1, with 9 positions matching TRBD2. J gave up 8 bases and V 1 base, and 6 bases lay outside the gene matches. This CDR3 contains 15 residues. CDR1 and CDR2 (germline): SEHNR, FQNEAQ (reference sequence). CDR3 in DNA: TGTGCCAGCAGCTTAGTTGGCGGGGGGGCCGATGAGCAGTTCTTC. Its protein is CASSLVGGGADEQFF.

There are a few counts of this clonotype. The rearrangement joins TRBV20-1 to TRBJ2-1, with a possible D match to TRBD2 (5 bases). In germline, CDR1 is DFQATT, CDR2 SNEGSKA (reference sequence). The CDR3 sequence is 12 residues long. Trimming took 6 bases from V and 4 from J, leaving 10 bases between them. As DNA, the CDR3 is TGCAGTGCCCTCCGAGGGTACAATGAGCAGTTCTTC. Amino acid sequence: CSALRGYNEQFF.

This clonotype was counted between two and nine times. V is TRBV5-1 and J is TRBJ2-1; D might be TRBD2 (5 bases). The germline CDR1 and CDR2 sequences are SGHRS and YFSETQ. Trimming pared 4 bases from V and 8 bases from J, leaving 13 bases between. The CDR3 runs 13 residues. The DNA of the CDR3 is TGCGCCAGCAGCCCGAGGACTGGGGATGAGCAGTTCTTC. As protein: CASSPRTGDEQFF.

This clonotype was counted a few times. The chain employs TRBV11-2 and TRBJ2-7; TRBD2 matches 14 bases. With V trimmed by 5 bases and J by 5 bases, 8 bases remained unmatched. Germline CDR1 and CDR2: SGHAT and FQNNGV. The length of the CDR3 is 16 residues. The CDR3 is CASSRSGTSGSNEQYF. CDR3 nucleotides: TGTGCCAGCAGCCGCTCCGGGACTAGCGGGAGCAACGAGCAGTACTTC.

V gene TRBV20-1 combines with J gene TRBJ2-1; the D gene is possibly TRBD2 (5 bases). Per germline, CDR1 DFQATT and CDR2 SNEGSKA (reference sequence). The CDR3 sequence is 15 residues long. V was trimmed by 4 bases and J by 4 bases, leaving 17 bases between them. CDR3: CSATRGAATYNEQFF. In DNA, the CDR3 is TGCAGTGCTACCCGGGGAGCGGCCACATACAATGAGCAGTTCTTC.

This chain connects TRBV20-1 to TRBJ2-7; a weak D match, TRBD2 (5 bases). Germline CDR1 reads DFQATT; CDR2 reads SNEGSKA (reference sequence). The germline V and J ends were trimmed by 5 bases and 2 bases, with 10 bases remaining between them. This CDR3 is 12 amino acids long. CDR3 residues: CSAASGTYEQYF. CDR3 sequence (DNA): TGCAGTGCTGCCAGCGGAACCTACGAGCAGTACTTC.

CDR3 DNA sequence: TGTGCCAGCAGTGGGGGGACTAGTCCTCTTGGGGATACGCAGTATTTT. Residues: CASSGGTSPLGDTQYF. This rearrangement joins TRBV28 to TRBJ2-3; 8 nucleotides align to TRBD2. After removal of 5 bases from V and 6 bases from J, the junction contained 13 bases not matched to a gene. The germline gives CDR1 MDHEN, CDR2 SYDVKM. This CDR3 comprises 16 residues.